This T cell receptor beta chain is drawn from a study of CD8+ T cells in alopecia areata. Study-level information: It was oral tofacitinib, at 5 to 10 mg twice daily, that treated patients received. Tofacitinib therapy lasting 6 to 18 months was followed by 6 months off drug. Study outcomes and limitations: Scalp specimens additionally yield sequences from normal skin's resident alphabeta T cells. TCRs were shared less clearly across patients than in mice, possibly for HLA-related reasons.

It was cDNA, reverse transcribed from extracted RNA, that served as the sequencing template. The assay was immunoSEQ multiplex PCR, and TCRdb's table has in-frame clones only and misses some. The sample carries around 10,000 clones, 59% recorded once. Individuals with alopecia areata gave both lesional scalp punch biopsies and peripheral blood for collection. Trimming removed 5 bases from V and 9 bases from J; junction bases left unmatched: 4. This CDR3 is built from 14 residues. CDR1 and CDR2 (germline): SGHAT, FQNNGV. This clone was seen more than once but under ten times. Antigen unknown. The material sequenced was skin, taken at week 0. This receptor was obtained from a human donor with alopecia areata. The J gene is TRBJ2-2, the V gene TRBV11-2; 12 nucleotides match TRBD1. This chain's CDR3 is CASSRGQGARELFF. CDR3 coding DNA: TGTGCCAGCAGCCGGGGACAGGGGGCCCGGGAGCTGTTTTTT.